Following are 18 T cell receptor beta chains from one sample sequenced in a study of T-cell reconstitution after alpha-beta-depleted transplantation in children (dated by TCRdb to the mid-2010s). Library preparation employed PCR. For sequencing, an Illumina HiSeq 2500 was employed. To normalize quantification of the TCRbeta repertoire, the TCR libraries were built with molecular barcoding that relied on unique molecular identifiers. TCRdb cleaned the public reads at Q25 with fastp, built clones with MiXCR and kept in-frame beta chains. For every CDR3 protein sequence, its rows merge into one entry that carries the most common genes and DNA. The sample records 540,000 or so distinct CDR3 sequences, 20% to 25% of which are singletons. The ten largest clonotypes hold 14% of the sample. According to the study, the label for this sample's treatment or condition signals: allogeneic hematopoietic cell transplantation with graft depleted of TCRalphabeta T cells and CD19 B cells.

Here the sequenced sample was PBMCs, mostly from graft donor cells, taken 360 days after TCRalphabeta/CD19-depleted stem cell transplant. Source of these receptors: a boy younger than two who had a stem cell transplant for acute myeloid leukemia, so the T cells may come from the graft donor.

The chain employs TRBV7-2 and TRBJ1-4; D remains ambiguous. CDR1 SGHTA and CDR2 FQGNSA come from the germline V gene. The CDR3 extends over 16 amino acids. Trimming removed 5 bases from V and 0 bases from J, with 13 bases in between. The CDR3 protein is CASSLGAFATNEKLFF. CDR3 sequence (DNA): TGTGCCAGCAGCCTAGGAGCCTTCGCAACTAATGAAAAACTGTTTTTT.

The rearrangement uses TRBV2 and TRBJ2-6, with TRBD1 matching over 7 bases. From germline, CDR1 is SNHLY and CDR2 FYNNEI. The CDR3 sequence is 15 residues long. The J segment lost 4 bases and the V segment lost 6 bases, leaving 6 bases of the junction unmatched. CDR3 in DNA: TGTGCCAGCAGGGACAGGTCGGTCGGGGCCAACGTCCTGACTTTC. Translated, it gives CASRDRSVGANVLTF.

The chain employs TRBV6-1 and TRBJ1-1; D call uncertain. CDR1 MNHNS and CDR2 SASEGT come from the germline V gene. The CDR3 totals 10 residues. With 6 bases removed from V and 1 base from J, the gap between germline ends came to 0 bases. The CDR3 loop reads CASRNTEAFF. CDR3 nucleotides: TGTGCCAGCAGGAACACTGAAGCTTTCTTT.

The chain combines TRBV24-1 with TRBJ2-1, with TRBD2 identical over 11 bases. The trim removed 0 bases at V and 2 bases at J, leaving 8 bases unmatched. This CDR3 has 19 amino acids. Germline V CDR1 and CDR2: KGHDR, SFDVKD. The CDR3 DNA sequence: TGTGCCACCAGTGATTTGCGTTATCTAGCGGGGGGTACCTACAATGAGCAGTTCTTC. Translation gives CATSDLRYLAGGTYNEQFF.

The V and J genes are TRBV10-3 and TRBJ1-5; no clear D gene. Germline-derived CDR1 and CDR2 are ENHRY and SYGVKD. Trimming removed 3 bases from V and 1 base from J, with 7 bases in between. The CDR3 consists of 14 residues. The CDR3 region is CAISEGRSNQPQHF. In DNA form, the CDR3 reads TGTGCCATCAGTGAAGGTAGGAGCAATCAGCCCCAGCATTTT.

This clonotype appeared many times. The chain combines TRBV9 with TRBJ2-6, with D unresolved. The CDR3 totals 18 residues. V shed 0 bases and J shed 0 bases, with 13 bases lying between them. Per the germline V gene, CDR1 is SGDLS and CDR2 is YYNGEE. CDR3 in amino acids: CASSVEWAARSGANVLTF. The CDR3 DNA is TGTGCCAGCAGCGTAGAGTGGGCAGCTCGCTCTGGGGCCAACGTCCTGACTTTC.

A note on this clonotype: A read error may be the cause here, since a much bigger clone is one base away. The V gene is TRBV5-1, the J gene TRBJ2-1; TRBD1 matches at 10 bases. The germline V gene encodes CDR1 SGHRS and CDR2 YFSETQ. V lost 2 bases to trimming and J lost 9 bases; unmatched junction nucleotides: 8. CDR3 length equals 15 residues. The CDR3 DNA sequence: TGCGCCAGCAGCTTTGGGGACAGGGGTTTTGGTGAGCAGTTCTTC. Its protein is CASSFGDRGFGEQFF.

The V gene is TRBV12-5, the J gene TRBJ1-1; D is uncertain. Trimming left V 0 bases short and J 5 bases short, with 10 bases between. CDR1 and CDR2 from the germline V gene are LGHNT and FRNRAP. CDR3 length equals 14 residues. The CDR3 DNA reads as TGTGCTAGTGGTTTGGTACTGGGAGGGACTGAAGCTTTCTTT. It translates to CASGLVLGGTEAFF. The variable domain in full, with the rest retrieved from reference TRBV12-5 and TRBJ1-1, is DARVTQTPRHKVTEMGQEVTMRCQPILGHNTVFWYRQTMMQGLELLAYFRNRAPLDDSGMPKDRFSAEMPDATLATLKIQPSEPRDSAVYFCASGLVLGGTEAFFGQGTRLTVV.

V gene TRBV29-1 combines with J gene TRBJ2-3; no firm D call. V was shortened by 1 base and J by 3 bases, with 20 bases between the two germline ends. The CDR3 totals 17 residues. Germline CDR1 and CDR2: SQVTM and ANQGSEA. In DNA, the CDR3 is TGCAGCGTTGAAGGACCGAAGCTTGGCGTTTGGACAGATACGCAGTATTTT. Its protein product is CSVEGPKLGVWTDTQYF.

This sequence joins TRBV4-1 and TRBJ1-5; unclear D gene. This CDR3 spans 16 amino acids. Trimming left V 0 bases short and J 1 base short, with 10 bases between. The V gene's germline CDR1 is MGHRA and CDR2 YSYEKL. CDR3 nucleotides: TGCGCCAGCAGCCAAGAAGGGCACCCAAGCAATCAGCCCCAGCATTTT. It encodes CASSQEGHPSNQPQHF.

The chain uses TRBV29-1 and TRBJ1-2; D gene unclear. Germline V gives CDR1 SQVTM, CDR2 ANQGSEA. This CDR3 region has 12 residues. The V end was cut by 2 bases, the J end by 5 bases, with 9 bases between. CDR3 sequence: CSVESTRYGYTF. DNA of the CDR3: TGCAGCGTTGAATCCACACGGTATGGCTACACCTTC.

This clonotype was seen repeatedly, ten times or more. The rearrangement uses TRBV7-8 and TRBJ2-3; D gene unclear. The germline V and J ends were trimmed by 2 bases and 0 bases, with 12 bases remaining between them. Germline V lookup: CDR1 SGHVS, CDR2 FQNEAQ. CDR3 length: 16 amino acids. CDR3 in amino acids: CASSLYSSTSTDTQYF. CDR3 in DNA: TGTGCCAGCAGCTTATATAGTAGCACAAGCACAGATACGCAGTATTTT.

The chain combines TRBV7-2 with TRBJ2-1; TRBD1 matches 9 bases. Germline-derived CDR1 and CDR2 are SGHTA and FQGNSA. This CDR3 contains 15 residues. Unmatched junction bases numbered 6, after V lost 1 base and J lost 8 bases. CDR3 nucleotides: TGTGCCAGCAGCTTAGGGGACAGGGCCGTCCATGAGCAGTTCTTC. Protein product: CASSLGDRAVHEQFF.

This clonotype has only a few counts. The genes are TRBV29-1 and TRBJ2-1, with 9 positions matching TRBD2. The ends lost 6 bases at V and 9 bases at J; junction bases unmatched: 12. CDR3 length: 14 residues. Looked up from germline, CDR1 is SQVTM and CDR2 is ANQGSEA. CDR3 nucleotide sequence: TGCAGCGTCGCCGGGACTAGCAATTTTCTTGAGCAGTTCTTC. Its protein product is CSVAGTSNFLEQFF.

This clonotype has at least ten counts. This sequence joins TRBV24-1 and TRBJ1-5, with 7 positions matching TRBD1. The CDR3 is made up of 16 amino acids. The V and J ends lost 4 bases and 0 bases, in that order; junction bases with no gene match: 5. Per germline, CDR1 KGHDR and CDR2 SFDVKD. The CDR3 is CATSDLRQGSNQPQHF. CDR3 bases: TGTGCCACCAGTGACCTTCGACAGGGTAGCAATCAGCCCCAGCATTTT.

This clonotype showed up many times. The chain links TRBV7-2 to TRBJ2-4, with D perhaps TRBD2 (5 bases). The CDR3 sequence is 16 residues long. Germline CDR1 and CDR2: SGHTA and FQGNSA. V lost 1 base and J lost 2, with 12 bases in between. CDR3 DNA: TGTGCCAGCAGCTTAGTATCGGGGAACCCCAAAAACATTCAGTACTTC. Protein: CASSLVSGNPKNIQYF.

This clonotype was seen a handful of times. The chain has TRBV12-3 or TRBV12-4 and TRBJ2-3, with TRBD1 matching 8 bases. V lost 8 bases, J lost 5 bases, and 9 bases stayed unmatched. The CDR3 covers 14 residues. CDR3 sequence reads: CASERQGTGDTQYF. DNA for the CDR3: TGTGCCAGCGAGAGACAGGGGACGGGAGATACGCAGTATTTT.

This clonotype was observed many times. The J gene is TRBJ1-5, the V gene TRBV12-3 or TRBV12-4; D gene ambiguous. This CDR3 contains 14 residues. Trimming removed 3 bases at V and 0 bases at J, with 6 bases between. CDR3 loop: CASSFGDSNQPQHF. The CDR3 coding sequence is TGTGCCAGCAGTTTTGGAGATAGCAATCAGCCCCAGCATTTT.